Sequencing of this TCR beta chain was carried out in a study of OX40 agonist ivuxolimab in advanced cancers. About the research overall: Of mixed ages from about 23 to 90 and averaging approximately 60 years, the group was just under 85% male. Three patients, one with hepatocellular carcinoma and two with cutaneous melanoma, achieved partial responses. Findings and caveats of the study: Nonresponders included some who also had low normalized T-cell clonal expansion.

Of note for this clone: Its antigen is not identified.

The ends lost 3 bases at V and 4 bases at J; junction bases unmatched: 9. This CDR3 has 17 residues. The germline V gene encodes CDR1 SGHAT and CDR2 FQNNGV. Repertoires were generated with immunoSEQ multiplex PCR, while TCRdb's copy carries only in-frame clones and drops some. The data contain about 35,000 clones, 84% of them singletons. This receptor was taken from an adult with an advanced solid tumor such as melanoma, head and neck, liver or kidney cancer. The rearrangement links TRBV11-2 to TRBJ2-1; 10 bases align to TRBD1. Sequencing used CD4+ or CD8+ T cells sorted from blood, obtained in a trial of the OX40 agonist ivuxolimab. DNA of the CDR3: TGTGCCAGCAGCTTGAGCCGGGACAGGGGCGCTTACAATGAGCAGTTCTTC. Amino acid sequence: CASSLSRDRGAYNEQFF.